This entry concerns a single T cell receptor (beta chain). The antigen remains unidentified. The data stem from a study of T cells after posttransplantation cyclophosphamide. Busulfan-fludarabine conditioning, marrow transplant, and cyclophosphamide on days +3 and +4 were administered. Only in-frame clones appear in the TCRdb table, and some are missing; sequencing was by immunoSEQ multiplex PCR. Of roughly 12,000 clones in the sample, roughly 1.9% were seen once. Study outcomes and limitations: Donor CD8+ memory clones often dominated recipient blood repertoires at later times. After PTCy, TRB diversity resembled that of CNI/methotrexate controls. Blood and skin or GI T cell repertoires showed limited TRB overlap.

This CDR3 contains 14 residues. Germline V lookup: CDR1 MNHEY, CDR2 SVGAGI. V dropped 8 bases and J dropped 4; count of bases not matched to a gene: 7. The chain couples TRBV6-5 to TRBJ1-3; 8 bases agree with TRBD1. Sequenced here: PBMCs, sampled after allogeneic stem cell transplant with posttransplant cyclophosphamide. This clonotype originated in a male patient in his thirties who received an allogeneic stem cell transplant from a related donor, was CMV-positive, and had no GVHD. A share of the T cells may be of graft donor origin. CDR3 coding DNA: TGTGCCAGCTCACACAGGGGGTCAGGAAACACCATATATTTT. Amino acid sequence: CASSHRGSGNTIYF.